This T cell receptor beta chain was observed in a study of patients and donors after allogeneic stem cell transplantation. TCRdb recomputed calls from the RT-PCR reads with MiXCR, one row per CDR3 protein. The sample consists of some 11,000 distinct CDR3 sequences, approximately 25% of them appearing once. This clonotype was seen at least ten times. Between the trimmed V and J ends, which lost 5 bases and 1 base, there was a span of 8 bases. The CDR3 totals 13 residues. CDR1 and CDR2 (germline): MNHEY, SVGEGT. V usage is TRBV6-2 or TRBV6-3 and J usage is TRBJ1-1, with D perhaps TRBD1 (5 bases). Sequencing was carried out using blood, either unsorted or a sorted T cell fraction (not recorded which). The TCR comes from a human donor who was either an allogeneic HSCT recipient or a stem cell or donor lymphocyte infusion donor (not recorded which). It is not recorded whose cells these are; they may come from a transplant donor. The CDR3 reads CASSGTENTEAFF. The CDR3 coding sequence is TGTGCCAGCAGTGGGACTGAGAACACTGAAGCTTTCTTT.